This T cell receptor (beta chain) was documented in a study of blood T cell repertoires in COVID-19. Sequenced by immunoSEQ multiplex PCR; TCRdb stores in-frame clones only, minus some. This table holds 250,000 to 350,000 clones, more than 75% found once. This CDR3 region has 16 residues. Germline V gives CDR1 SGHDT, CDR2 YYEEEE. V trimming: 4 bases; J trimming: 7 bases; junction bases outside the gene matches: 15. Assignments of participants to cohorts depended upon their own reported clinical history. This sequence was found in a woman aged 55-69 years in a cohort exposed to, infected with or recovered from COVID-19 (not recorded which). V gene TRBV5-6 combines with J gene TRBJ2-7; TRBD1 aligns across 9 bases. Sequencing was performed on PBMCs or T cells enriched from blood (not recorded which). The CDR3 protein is CASSPLNPGQGLEQYF. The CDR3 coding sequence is TGTGCCAGCAGCCCCCTAAACCCGGGACAGGGTCTTGAGCAGTACTTC.